This T cell receptor (beta chain) derives from a study of shared clonotypes between healthy human individuals. Findings of the study overall: Only a few donors were included, so the genetic and exposure-history diversity represented was limited. On the whole, naive subsets had larger estimated richness than memory subsets had.

CDR3 length equals 16 residues. Trimming removed 4 bases from V and 5 bases from J, with 20 bases in between. Germline V gene lookup returns CDR1 SGHRS and CDR2 YFSETQ. A note on this clone: The antigen is unknown.

Genomic DNA (from each subset) was split evenly across several immunoSEQ plates. Sequencing was performed with immunoSEQ multiplex PCR; in TCRdb, only in-frame clones are kept and a portion is missing. Seen here are 2 million to 2.5 million clones, roughly 92% observed once, and the top ten hold 0.3% to 0.4%. The material sequenced was naive CD4+ T cells from PBMCs. As to subset: CD45RA+ positively selected. The sequence was collected from a young man in good health. Some clones in this sample may be carry-over from other donors' samples. V gene TRBV5-1 combines with J gene TRBJ2-3; tentatively, D is TRBD1 or TRBD2 (5 bases each). CDR3 sequence (DNA): TGCGCCAGCAGCCCGGGGCAGTGGAGCGCCGGAGATACGCAGTATTTT. Amino acids: CASSPGQWSAGDTQYF.